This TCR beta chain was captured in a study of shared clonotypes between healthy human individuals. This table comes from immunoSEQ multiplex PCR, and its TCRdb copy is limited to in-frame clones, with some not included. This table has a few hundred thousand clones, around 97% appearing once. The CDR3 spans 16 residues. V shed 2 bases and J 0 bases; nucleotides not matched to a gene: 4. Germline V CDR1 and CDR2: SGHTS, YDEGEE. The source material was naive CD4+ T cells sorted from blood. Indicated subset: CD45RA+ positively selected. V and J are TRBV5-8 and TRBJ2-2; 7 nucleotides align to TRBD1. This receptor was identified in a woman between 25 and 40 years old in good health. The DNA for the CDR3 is TGTGCCAGCAGCTTAAGAACAGGGGCGAACACCGGGGAGCTGTTTTTT. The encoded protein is CASSLRTGANTGELFF.